The clone carrying this TCR beta chain was seen more than once but under ten times. Amplification of the TCR beta CDR3 regions used RNA transcripts (as template). First-round RT-PCR with HTBI primers preceded a second-round multiplex PCR. MiXCR, run by TCRdb on the multiplex PCR reads, gives a single entry per CDR3 protein. Among about 740,000 distinct CDR3 sequences listed, roughly 41% were seen once. This sample is part of a study of Graves' ophthalmopathy and Graves' hyperthyroidism. The CDR3 covers 15 residues. Per germline, CDR1 SEHNR and CDR2 FQNEAQ (reference sequence). V was cut by 1 base and J by 6 bases, with 12 bases left in between. Pregnancy or lactation, uncontrolled infections and other autoimmune diseases were grounds for excluding patients. From fresh peripheral blood, 8.5 to 10 ml in volume, the PBMCs were obtained.

The TCR originated in an adult man with Graves' ophthalmopathy. This chain links TRBV7-9 with TRBJ2-2; D gene ambiguous. The sample consisted of peripheral blood. CDR3 loop: CASSLDRWSAGELFF. The CDR3 bases are TGTGCCAGCAGCTTAGATCGATGGAGTGCCGGGGAGCTGTTTTTT.